This TCR beta chain was profiled in a study of blood T cell repertoires in COVID-19 (TCRdb year 2020). The study in broad terms: Collaborator samples came from the United States, Italy and Spain and covered acute and convalescent phases of COVID-19. Samples were obtained from the ongoing ImmuneRACE study (first 160 participants) and from over 1,000 subjects provided by 6 global collaborators. The dataset comprised deeply sampled blood TCRbeta repertoires from subjects exposed to, actively infected with, or recovered from COVID-19. HLA class I and class II types, where available, came from metadata supplied by the sample provider rather than from assay-based typing. The prospective study material was composed of cDNA or gDNA derived from T cells, B-cell-depleted T cells, or PBMCs. The repertoires were released in a freely available public database intended as a resource for research on the immune response to SARS-CoV-2. Sample metadata almost always included a de-identified subject ID, COVID-19 status, age in years and sex.

Turning to this clone: Its antigen is not yet known. Base qualities are not provided; no much larger clone lies one nucleotide away.

The immunoSEQ Assay, a bias-controlled multiplex PCR, was used to amplify TCRbeta CDR3 regions from genomic DNA. The study's own analysis went as follows. The number of nucleated cells in each sample was estimated by amplification of reference gene primers within the assay. To quantify the absolute abundance of each unique TCRbeta CDR3 rearrangement, sequence reads were collapsed and filtered. Productive Simpson clonality was computed per sample as the square root of Simpson's diversity index over productive rearrangements. The immuneACCESS repertoire file appears here via TCRdb, limited to in-frame rearrangements. These files lack a portion of the clones; in checked studies, under half of the deficit traces to unresolved V genes, and the cause of the others is not known. That table gives V, J and clone size, and the DNA gave D and trimming. The sample includes some 460,000 clones, with roughly 91% observed a single time. The ten most abundant clones make up roughly 4.3% of the sample.

What the authors observed across the whole study: Clinical and demographic metadata were provided uncurated, with the amount varying by source and participant.

Taken from cysteine to phenylalanine, the CDR3 has 15 residues. Only the CDR3 portion is preserved as DNA: 45 bases, with reading frame beginning at the first base. The V end loses 2 bases and the J end loses 9 bases, and a stretch of 15 bases separates them. The germline V gene encodes CDR1 SGHDT and CDR2 YYEEEE. The collaborating institutions used their own protocols to collect whole blood in K2EDTA tubes. For TCRbeta analysis, collaborators shipped samples in one of three forms: frozen whole blood, isolated PBMCs, or DNA extracted from either of those sample types. The rearrangement joined TRBV5-6 to TRBJ1-6, with a weak D call of TRBD1 (6 bases match). This TCR came from a woman in her twenties or thirties with acute or convalescent COVID-19. Sequencing input: peripheral blood. The sequence in DNA is TGTGCCAGCAGCTTAATTGAGTCACAGGGTTCACCCCTCCACTTT. Its protein product is CASSLIESQGSPLHF.